Below are 25 T cell receptor beta chains sequenced from a single sample in a study of technical replicates of blood from four donors. The repertoire was sequenced with immunoSEQ multiplex PCR; TCRdb's copy has only in-frame clones and lacks some. The sample lists 99,000 or so clones; nearly 97% were seen once. Input material: T cells isolated from PBMCs. The source of these receptors is a human donor in good health.

V and J are TRBV10-3 and TRBJ2-7; 10 bases map to TRBD2. This CDR3 has 16 amino acids. Trimming at V came to 4 bases and at J to 1 base, leaving 7 bases not matched to a gene. CDR1 and CDR2 from the germline V gene are ENHRY and SYGVKD. The CDR3 loop reads CAISGTGTSVSYEQYF. CDR3 bases: TGTGCCATCAGTGGGACCGGGACTAGCGTTTCCTACGAGCAGTACTTC.

The chain combines TRBV5-6 with TRBJ2-3, with a tentative D call TRBD2 (6 bases). The CDR3 consists of 15 residues. Per the germline V gene, CDR1 is SGHDT and CDR2 is YYEEEE. V shed 1 base and J shed 3 bases, with 12 bases lying between them. The CDR3 loop reads CASSLIPGGTDTQYF. CDR3 DNA sequence: TGTGCCAGCAGCTTGATACCCGGGGGAACAGATACGCAGTATTTT. Variable domain in full (rest from reference TRBV5-6 and TRBJ2-3): DAGVTQSPTHLIKTRGQQVTLRCSPKSGHDTVSWYQQALGQGPQFIFQYYEEEERQRGNFPDRFSGHQFPNYSSELNVNALLLGDSALYLCASSLIPGGTDTQYFGPGTRLTVL.

The chain carries TRBV9 and TRBJ2-1, with 11 bases aligning to TRBD2. This CDR3 spans 17 amino acids. Germline V gives CDR1 SGDLS, CDR2 YYNGEE. J lost 4 bases, V lost 4 bases, and 10 bases had no gene match. CDR3 coding DNA: TGTGCCAGCAGCTCGAGGGCCGGACTAGCGGGTTACAATGAGCAGTTCTTC. This encodes CASSSRAGLAGYNEQFF.

This clone was seen a single time. The chain couples TRBV27 to TRBJ2-3; D is uncertain. Germline V gene data show CDR1 as MNHEY and CDR2 as SMNVEV (reference sequence). Trimming removed 3 bases at V and 4 bases at J, with 2 bases between. CDR3 length: 11 amino acids. CDR3 loop: CASSFSDTQYF. CDR3 sequence (DNA): TGTGCCAGCAGTTTCTCAGATACGCAGTATTTT.

V is TRBV27 and J is TRBJ2-7; TRBD2 matches at 11 bases. Per the germline V gene, CDR1 is MNHEY and CDR2 is SMNVEV (reference sequence). This CDR3 comprises 16 residues. The ends lost 0 bases at V and 3 bases at J; junction bases unmatched: 4. DNA for the CDR3: TGTGCCAGCAGTTTATCGATAGGGACTAGCGGCTACGAGCAGTACTTC. This gives the protein CASSLSIGTSGYEQYF.

The chain is built from TRBV19 and TRBJ2-1, with TRBD2 matching over 8 bases. This CDR3 has 16 residues. The J segment lost 2 bases and the V segment lost 0 bases, leaving 3 bases of the junction unmatched. Per the germline V gene, CDR1 is LNHDA and CDR2 is SQIVND (reference sequence). CDR3 protein: CASSIDRTSTYNEQFF. The CDR3 nucleotides read TGTGCCAGTAGTATAGACCGGACTAGCACCTACAATGAGCAGTTCTTC.

This clone is a singleton in its sample. The CDR3 nucleotides read TGTGCCACGAGAACTAGCGGGGGATACAATGAGCAGTTCTTC. The encoded protein is CATRTSGGYNEQFF. This chain uses TRBV6-5 with TRBJ2-1, with 11 bases fitting TRBD2. Trimming cost V 10 bases and J 4 bases; bases outside gene matches: 6. Germline V gene sequence: CDR1 MNHEY, CDR2 SVGAGI. This CDR3 has 14 residues.

V and J are TRBV2 and TRBJ2-7, with a weak D call TRBD2 (6 bases). The CDR3 totals 15 residues. CDR1 SNHLY and CDR2 FYNNEI come from the germline V gene. V was cut by 8 bases and J by 0 bases, with 17 bases left in between. CDR3 in DNA: TGTGCCAGCGGGGTTCCAGCGGGCCGCTCCTACGAGCAGTACTTC. Its protein product is CASGVPAGRSYEQYF.

A single count supports this clone. The chain combines TRBV2 with TRBJ1-2; tentatively, D is TRBD1 (6 bases). Looked up from germline, CDR1 is SNHLY and CDR2 is FYNNEI. V lost 2 bases and J lost 4, with 8 bases in between. CDR3 length equals 13 residues. The CDR3 loop is CASSERGSYGYTF. Here the CDR3 DNA reads TGTGCCAGCAGTGAAAGGGGGAGCTATGGCTACACCTTC.

This clone has just a few counts. The chain joins TRBV2 to TRBJ2-7; 9 positions match TRBD2. Germline assignment: CDR1 SNHLY and CDR2 FYNNEI. This CDR3 region has 15 residues. V lost 7 bases, J lost 4 bases, and 11 bases stayed unmatched. For the CDR3, the DNA is TGTGCCAGCACTGAGGTCGCGGGAGGGCCGTACGAGCAGTACTTC. Translating it yields CASTEVAGGPYEQYF.

The chain couples TRBV2 to TRBJ2-3, with 15 bases matching TRBD2. With V trimmed by 8 bases and J by 4 bases, 4 bases remained unmatched. CDR3 length: 15 residues. CDR1 SNHLY and CDR2 FYNNEI come from the germline V gene. As DNA, the CDR3 is TGTGCCAGCGCTGGACTAGCGGGGGGGGCAGATACGCAGTATTTT. Translating it yields CASAGLAGGADTQYF.

The V gene is TRBV5-1, the J gene TRBJ1-4; D is perhaps TRBD1 (6 bases). V was clipped by 1 base and J by 7 bases, with 14 bases between them. Germline V CDR1 and CDR2: SGHRS, YFSETQ. CDR3 length: 15 residues. The DNA for the CDR3 is TGCGCCAGCAGCTTGTTTGGGGGCGAGAGTGAAAAACTGTTTTTT. Encoded protein: CASSLFGGESEKLFF. Based on the CDR3 plus reference TRBV5-1 and TRBJ1-4, the full variable domain is KAGVTQTPRYLIKTRGQQVTLSCSPISGHRSVSWYQQTPGQGLQFLFEYFSETQRNKGNFPGRFSGRQFSNSRSEMNVSTLELGDSALYLCASSLFGGESEKLFFGSGTQLSVL.

The rearrangement uses TRBV28 and TRBJ1-5; 9 bases are a match to TRBD1. V trimming: 8 bases; J trimming: 2 bases; junction bases outside the gene matches: 10. Germline CDR1 is MDHEN and CDR2 is SYDVKM. There are 16 residues in the CDR3. The CDR3 region has the DNA TGTGCCAGCTACCCAGGGACAGGGATGCGCAATCAGCCCCAGCATTTT. Encoded protein: CASYPGTGMRNQPQHF.

This chain uses TRBV5-8 with TRBJ2-5, with TRBD2 matching 12 bases. Germline lookup yields CDR1 SGHTS and CDR2 YDEGEE. The CDR3 is made up of 16 amino acids. V dropped 5 bases and J dropped 7; count of bases not matched to a gene: 12. The CDR3 sequence: CASRPLTSGGSRTQYF. CDR3 DNA: TGTGCCAGCAGGCCCCTAACTAGCGGGGGGTCCAGGACCCAGTACTTC.

The rearrangement uses TRBV28 and TRBJ2-3; 10 bases fit TRBD2. Germline V gene sequence: CDR1 MDHEN, CDR2 SYDVKM. V gave up 6 bases and J gave up 8 bases; unmatched junction bases: 8. The CDR3 has 14 residues. CDR3 in DNA: TGTGCCAGCAGCACTCTAGCGGGAGACGGTACGCAGTATTTT. Its protein is CASSTLAGDGTQYF.

This clone was counted a single time. The genes are TRBV7-6 and TRBJ1-1; tentative D call: TRBD1 (6 bases). Germline assignment: CDR1 SGHVS and CDR2 FNYEAQ. The CDR3 spans 13 residues. Deletions cut 3 bases from V and 6 bases from J, with 11 bases between. In nucleotides, the CDR3 is TGTGCCAGCAGCTTCCAGGGGAGTGCTGAAGCTTTCTTT. Protein product: CASSFQGSAEAFF.

V and J are TRBV19 and TRBJ2-3; 8 bases line up with TRBD2. In germline, CDR1 is LNHDA, CDR2 SQIVND (reference sequence). CDR3 size: 13 residues. Unmatched junction bases numbered 1, after V lost 5 bases and J lost 3 bases. The CDR3, as DNA: TGTGCCAGTAGTGGCGGGGGGACAGATACGCAGTATTTT. This translates into CASSGGGTDTQYF.

This clone was counted between two and nine times. V and J are TRBV30 and TRBJ1-1, with D uncertain. The CDR3 extends over 14 amino acids. Germline lookup yields CDR1 GTSNPN and CDR2 SVGIG (reference sequence). Trimming pared 5 bases from V and 5 bases from J, leaving 18 bases between. CDR3 loop: CAWEPTRGETEAFF. The DNA for the CDR3 is TGTGCCTGGGAGCCCACTCGGGGTGAGACTGAAGCTTTCTTT.

V is TRBV28 and J is TRBJ1-5, with TRBD1 matching 7 bases. V trimming: 6 bases; J trimming: 5 bases; junction bases outside the gene matches: 10. CDR3 size: 15 residues. Per the germline V gene, CDR1 is MDHEN and CDR2 is SYDVKM. In DNA, the CDR3 is TGTGCCAGCAGGCGGGACAGACAACCCCATCAGCCCCAGCATTTT. Translating it yields CASRRDRQPHQPQHF. Based on the CDR3 plus reference TRBV28 and TRBJ1-5, the full variable domain is DVKVTQSSRYLVKRTGEKVFLECVQDMDHENMFWYRQDPGLGLRLIYFSYDVKMKEKGDIPEGYSVSREKKERFSLILESASTNQTSMYLCASRRDRQPHQPQHFGDGTRLSIL.

This chain connects TRBV10-3 to TRBJ1-3; D gene uncertain. There are 15 residues in the CDR3. V lost 2 bases and J 0 bases, leaving 8 bases between the germline ends. Looked up from germline, CDR1 is ENHRY and CDR2 is SYGVKD. CDR3 nucleotides: TGTGCCATCAGTGAGGTTCTGAGCTCTGGAAACACCATATATTTT. Translation: CAISEVLSSGNTIYF.

This rearrangement joins TRBV15 to TRBJ2-5, with TRBD1 matching over 7 bases. Germline V lookup: CDR1 LNHNV, CDR2 YYDKDF (reference sequence). J lost 5 bases, V lost 7 bases, and 13 bases had no gene match. CDR3 length equals 15 residues. The CDR3 loop reads CATITEGASGETQYF. CDR3 bases: TGTGCCACCATCACAGAGGGGGCTAGTGGGGAGACCCAGTACTTC.

The chain combines TRBV2 with TRBJ1-4; TRBD1 matches 8 bases. The germline V gene encodes CDR1 SNHLY and CDR2 FYNNEI. The trim removed 8 bases at V and 8 bases at J, leaving 1 base unmatched. The CDR3 totals 11 residues. CDR3 sequence: CASGDREKLFF. The CDR3 DNA sequence: TGTGCCAGCGGGGACAGGGAAAAACTGTTTTTT. Full variable domain (missing parts from reference TRBV2 and TRBJ1-4): EPEVTQTPSHQVTQMGQEVILRCVPISNHLYFYWYRQILGQKVEFLVSFYNNEISEKSEIFDDQFSVERPDGSNFTLKIRSTKLEDSAMYFCASGDREKLFFGSGTQLSVL.

The genes are TRBV27 and TRBJ2-5, with D perhaps matching TRBD1 (5 bases). Germline V gene lookup returns CDR1 MNHEY and CDR2 SMNVEV (reference sequence). Between the trimmed V and J ends, which lost 6 bases and 3 bases, there was a span of 11 bases. CDR3 length: 13 amino acids. The CDR3 DNA reads TGTGCCAGCAGGGAGAGACAGAAAGAGACCCAGTACTTC. It encodes CASRERQKETQYF.

This clone was seen just once. The chain uses TRBV10-2 and TRBJ2-2, with TRBD2 matching over 7 bases. This CDR3 contains 17 residues. Germline values: CDR1 WSHSY, CDR2 SAAADI. With 2 bases clipped from V and 6 bases from J, the junction kept 12 bases outside the gene matches. Written as DNA, the CDR3 is TGCGCCAGCAGTGAGGTTGGGACTACAGTTAGGTCCGGGGAGCTGTTTTTT. Residues: CASSEVGTTVRSGELFF.

The chain recombines TRBV9 with TRBJ2-1; 12 nucleotides agree with TRBD2. The CDR3 runs to 17 residues. Germline lookup yields CDR1 SGDLS and CDR2 YYNGEE. The V and J ends lost 0 bases and 3 bases, in that order; junction bases with no gene match: 4. The CDR3 nucleotides read TGTGCCAGCAGCGTAGAGTTGGGACTAGCGGGCTACAATGAGCAGTTCTTC. Protein: CASSVELGLAGYNEQFF.